Listed below are T cell receptor beta chains from one sample, sequenced in a study of blood T cells in healthy people across ages. Each CDR3 protein gets one entry after TCRdb re-called the 5' RACE reads with MiXCR. The sample records approximately 1.5 million distinct CDR3 sequences, about 35% being singletons. Sequences were obtained from blood. All receptors derive from a woman aged 25 to 39 in good health. CDR3s leave out the opening cysteine and the closing phenylalanine or tryptophan. Each record gives: D gene, J gene, V gene, CDR3 protein. A D gene is named only where the DNA matches it firmly.

d_gene: NA
j_gene: TRBJ2-1
v_gene: TRBV7-8
CDR3aa: ASSLMVGDSSYNEQF

d_gene: NA
j_gene: NA
v_gene: TRBV5-1
CDR3aa: ASSLSSPIYEQY

d_gene: NA
j_gene: TRBJ2-1
v_gene: TRBV12-5
CDR3aa: ASGLVEGVYNEQF

d_gene: NA
j_gene: TRBJ2-6
v_gene: TRBV30
CDR3aa: AWRPGANVLT

d_gene: TRBD1
j_gene: TRBJ2-7
v_gene: TRBV7-9
CDR3aa: ASSLQGAFYEQY

d_gene: TRBD1
j_gene: TRBJ1-2
v_gene: TRBV20-1
CDR3aa: SASMDRGSYGYT

d_gene: TRBD2
j_gene: TRBJ2-1
v_gene: TRBV20-1
CDR3aa: SGTSGSDRHQF

d_gene: NA
j_gene: TRBJ2-7
v_gene: TRBV30
CDR3aa: AWRLGYEQY

d_gene: TRBD2
j_gene: TRBJ2-7
v_gene: TRBV20-1
CDR3aa: SARVLAGGSYEQY

d_gene: TRBD1
j_gene: TRBJ2-7
v_gene: TRBV3-1
CDR3aa: ASSQDRQGVSYEQY

d_gene: NA
j_gene: TRBJ1-4
v_gene: TRBV27
CDR3aa: ASGPFGEKLF

d_gene: NA
j_gene: TRBJ1-2
v_gene: TRBV29-1
CDR3aa: SVFGLASRGYGYT

d_gene: TRBD2
j_gene: TRBJ2-1
v_gene: TRBV12-3/TRBV12-4
CDR3aa: ASSATTSVGQF

d_gene: TRBD2
j_gene: TRBJ2-1
v_gene: TRBV7-2
CDR3aa: ASSLLGLAGGWQF

d_gene: NA
j_gene: TRBJ2-7
v_gene: TRBV4-1
CDR3aa: ASSQEPTGSPYEQY

d_gene: TRBD1
j_gene: TRBJ1-2
v_gene: TRBV7-8
CDR3aa: ASSLVAGGNCGYT

d_gene: NA
j_gene: TRBJ1-2
v_gene: TRBV20-1
CDR3aa: SARAPGLINYGYT